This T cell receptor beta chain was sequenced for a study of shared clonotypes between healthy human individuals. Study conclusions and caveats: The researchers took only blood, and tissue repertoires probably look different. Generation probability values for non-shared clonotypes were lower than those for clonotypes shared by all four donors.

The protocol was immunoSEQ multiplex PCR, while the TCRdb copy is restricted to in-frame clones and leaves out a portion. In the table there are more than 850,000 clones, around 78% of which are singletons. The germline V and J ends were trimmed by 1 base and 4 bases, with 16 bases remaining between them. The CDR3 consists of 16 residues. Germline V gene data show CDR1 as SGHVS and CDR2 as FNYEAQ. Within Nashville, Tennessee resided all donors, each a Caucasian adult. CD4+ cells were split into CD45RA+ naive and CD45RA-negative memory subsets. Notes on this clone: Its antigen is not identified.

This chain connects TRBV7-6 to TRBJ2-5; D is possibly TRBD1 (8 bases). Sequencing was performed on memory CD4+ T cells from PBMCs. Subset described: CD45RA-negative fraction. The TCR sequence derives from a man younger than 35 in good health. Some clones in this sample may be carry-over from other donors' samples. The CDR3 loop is CASSLDRGRAGETQYF. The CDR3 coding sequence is TGTGCCAGCAGCTTAGACAGGGGGAGGGCGGGAGAGACCCAGTACTTC.